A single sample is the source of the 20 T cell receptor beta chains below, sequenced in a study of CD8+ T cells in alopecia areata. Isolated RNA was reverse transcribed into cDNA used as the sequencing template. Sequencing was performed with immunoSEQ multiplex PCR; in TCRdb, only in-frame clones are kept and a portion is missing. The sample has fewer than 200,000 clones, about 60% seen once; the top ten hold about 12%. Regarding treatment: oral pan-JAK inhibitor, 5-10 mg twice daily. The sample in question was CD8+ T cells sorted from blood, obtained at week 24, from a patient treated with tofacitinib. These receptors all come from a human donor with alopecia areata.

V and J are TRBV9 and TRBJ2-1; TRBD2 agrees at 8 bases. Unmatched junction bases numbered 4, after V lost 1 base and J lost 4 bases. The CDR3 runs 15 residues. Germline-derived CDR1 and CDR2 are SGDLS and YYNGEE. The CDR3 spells CASSVLERGYNEQFF. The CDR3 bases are TGTGCCAGCAGCGTACTTGAGCGGGGGTACAATGAGCAGTTCTTC.

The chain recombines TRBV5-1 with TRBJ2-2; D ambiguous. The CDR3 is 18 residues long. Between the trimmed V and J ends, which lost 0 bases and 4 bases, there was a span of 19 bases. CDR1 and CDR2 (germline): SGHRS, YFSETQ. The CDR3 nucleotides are TGCGCCAGCAGCTTGGGTTACTGGGTGGACCGAATCACCGGGGAGCTGTTTTTT. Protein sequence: CASSLGYWVDRITGELFF.

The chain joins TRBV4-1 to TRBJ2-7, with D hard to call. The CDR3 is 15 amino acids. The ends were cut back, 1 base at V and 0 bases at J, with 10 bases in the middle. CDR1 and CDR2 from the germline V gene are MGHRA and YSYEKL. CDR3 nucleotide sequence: TGCGCCAGCAGCCAAGTCACGGCCTCCTCCTACGAGCAGTACTTC. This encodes CASSQVTASSYEQYF.

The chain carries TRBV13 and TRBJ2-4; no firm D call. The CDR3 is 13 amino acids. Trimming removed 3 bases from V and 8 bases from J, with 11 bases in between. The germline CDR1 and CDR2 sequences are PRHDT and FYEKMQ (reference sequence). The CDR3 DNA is TGTGCCAGCAGCTTGCGGTTGGCACACATTCAGTACTTC. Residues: CASSLRLAHIQYF. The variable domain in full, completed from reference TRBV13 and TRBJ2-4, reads AAGVIQSPRHLIKEKRETATLKCYPIPRHDTVYWYQQGPGQDPQFLISFYEKMQSDKGSIPDRFSAQQFSDYHSELNMSSLELGDSALYFCASSLRLAHIQYFGAGTRLSVL.

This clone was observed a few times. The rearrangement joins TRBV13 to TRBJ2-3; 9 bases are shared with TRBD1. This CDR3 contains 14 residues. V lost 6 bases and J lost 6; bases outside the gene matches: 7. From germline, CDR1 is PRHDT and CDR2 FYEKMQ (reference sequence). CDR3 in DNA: TGTGCCAGCAGACCACAGGGGGCTCGGGATACGCAGTATTTT. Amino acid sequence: CASRPQGARDTQYF.

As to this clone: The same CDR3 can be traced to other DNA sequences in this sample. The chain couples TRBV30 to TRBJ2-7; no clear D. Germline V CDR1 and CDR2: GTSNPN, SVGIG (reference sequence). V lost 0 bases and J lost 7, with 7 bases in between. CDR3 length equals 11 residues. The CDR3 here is CAWSVLGEQYF. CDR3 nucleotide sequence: TGTGCCTGGAGTGTACTCGGAGAGCAGTACTTC.

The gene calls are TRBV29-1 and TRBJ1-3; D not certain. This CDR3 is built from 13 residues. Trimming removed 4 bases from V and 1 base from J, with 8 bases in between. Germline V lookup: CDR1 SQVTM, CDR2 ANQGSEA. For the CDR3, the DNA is TGCAGCGTTGTTTTCGGTTCTGGAAACACCATATATTTT. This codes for CSVVFGSGNTIYF.

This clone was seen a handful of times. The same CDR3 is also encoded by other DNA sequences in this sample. CDR3 amino acids: CASSLGTNEQYF. The DNA for the CDR3 is TGCGCCAGCAGCTTGGGCACTAACGAGCAGTACTTC. The gene calls are TRBV5-1 and TRBJ2-7; D gene uncertain. V lost 0 bases and J 5 bases, leaving 6 bases between the germline ends. From germline, CDR1 is SGHRS and CDR2 YFSETQ. The CDR3 runs to 12 residues.

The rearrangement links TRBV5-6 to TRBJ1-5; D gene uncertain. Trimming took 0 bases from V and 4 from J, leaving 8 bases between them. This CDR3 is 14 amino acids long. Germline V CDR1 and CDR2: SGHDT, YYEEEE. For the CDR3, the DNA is TGTGCCAGCAGCTTGGGACGGTTAAATCAGCCCCAGCATTTT. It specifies CASSLGRLNQPQHF.

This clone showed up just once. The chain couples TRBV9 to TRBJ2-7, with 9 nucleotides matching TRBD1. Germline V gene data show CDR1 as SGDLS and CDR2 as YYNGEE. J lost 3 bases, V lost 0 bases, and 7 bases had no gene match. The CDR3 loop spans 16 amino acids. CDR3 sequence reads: CASSVGHRDRDYEQYF. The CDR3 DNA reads TGTGCCAGCAGCGTAGGTCACCGGGACAGGGACTACGAGCAGTACTTC.

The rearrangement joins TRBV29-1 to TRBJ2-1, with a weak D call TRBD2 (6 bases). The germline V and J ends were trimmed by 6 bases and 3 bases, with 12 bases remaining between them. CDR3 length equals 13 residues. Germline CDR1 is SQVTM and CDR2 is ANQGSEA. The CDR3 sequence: CSVPADYYNEQFF. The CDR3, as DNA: TGCAGCGTGCCAGCGGACTACTACAATGAGCAGTTCTTC.

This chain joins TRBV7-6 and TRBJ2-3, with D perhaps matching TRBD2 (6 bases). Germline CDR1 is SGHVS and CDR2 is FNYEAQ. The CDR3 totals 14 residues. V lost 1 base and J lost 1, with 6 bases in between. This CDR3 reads CASSLGEGTDTQYF. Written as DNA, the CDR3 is TGTGCCAGCAGCTTAGGGGAGGGCACAGATACGCAGTATTTT.

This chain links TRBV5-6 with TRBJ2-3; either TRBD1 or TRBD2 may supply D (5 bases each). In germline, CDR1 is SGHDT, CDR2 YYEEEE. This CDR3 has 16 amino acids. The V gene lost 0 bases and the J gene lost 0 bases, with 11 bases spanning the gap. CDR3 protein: CASSLVLGDSTDTQYF. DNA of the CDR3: TGTGCCAGCAGCTTGGTTTTGGGGGACAGCACAGATACGCAGTATTTT.

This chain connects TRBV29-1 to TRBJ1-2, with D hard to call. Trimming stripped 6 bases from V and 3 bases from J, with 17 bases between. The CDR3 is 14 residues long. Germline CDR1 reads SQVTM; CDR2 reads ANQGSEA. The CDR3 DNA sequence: TGCAGCGTCGCGGGCGCCGAGGTAGACTATGGCTACACCTTC. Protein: CSVAGAEVDYGYTF.

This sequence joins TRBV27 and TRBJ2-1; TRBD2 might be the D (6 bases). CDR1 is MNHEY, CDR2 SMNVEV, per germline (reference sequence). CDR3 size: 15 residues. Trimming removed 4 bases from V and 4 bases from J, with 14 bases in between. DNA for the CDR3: TGTGCCAGCAGTTCTGTGGCGGGGCCTTACAATGAGCAGTTCTTC. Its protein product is CASSSVAGPYNEQFF.

CDR3 sequence: CASNPGSGGTITDTQYF. As DNA, the CDR3 is TGCGCCAGCAATCCCGGTAGCGGGGGGACCATCACAGATACGCAGTATTTT. This chain connects TRBV5-1 to TRBJ2-3; 10 nucleotides match TRBD2. Germline trimming cut 6 bases from V and 2 bases from J; bases unmatched to any gene: 12. The CDR3 loop spans 17 amino acids. Germline lookup yields CDR1 SGHRS and CDR2 YFSETQ.

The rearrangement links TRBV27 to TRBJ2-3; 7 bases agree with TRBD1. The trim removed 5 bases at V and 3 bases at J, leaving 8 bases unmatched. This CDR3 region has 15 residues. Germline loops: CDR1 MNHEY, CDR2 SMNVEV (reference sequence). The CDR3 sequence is CASSPTGRGTDTQYF. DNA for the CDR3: TGTGCCAGCAGTCCGACAGGGAGAGGAACAGATACGCAGTATTTT.

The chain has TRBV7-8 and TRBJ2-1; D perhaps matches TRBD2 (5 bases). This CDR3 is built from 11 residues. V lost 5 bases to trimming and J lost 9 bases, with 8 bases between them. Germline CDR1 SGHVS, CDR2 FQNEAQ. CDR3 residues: CASSARVEQFF. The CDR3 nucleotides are TGTGCCAGCAGCGCGCGGGTTGAGCAGTTCTTC.

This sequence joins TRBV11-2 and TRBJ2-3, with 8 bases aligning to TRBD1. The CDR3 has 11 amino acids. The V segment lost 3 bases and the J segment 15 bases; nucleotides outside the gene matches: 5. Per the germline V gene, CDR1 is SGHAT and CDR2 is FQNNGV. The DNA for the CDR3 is TGTGCCAGCAGCTTCGGGACAGGATACTATTTT. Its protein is CASSFGTGYYF.

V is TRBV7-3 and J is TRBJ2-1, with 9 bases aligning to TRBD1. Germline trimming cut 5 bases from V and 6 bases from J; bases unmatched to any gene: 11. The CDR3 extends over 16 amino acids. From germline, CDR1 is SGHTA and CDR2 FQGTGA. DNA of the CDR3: TGTGCCAGCAGCGTCAAGCCCGGGACAGGGAGCAATGAGCAGTTCTTC. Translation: CASSVKPGTGSNEQFF.